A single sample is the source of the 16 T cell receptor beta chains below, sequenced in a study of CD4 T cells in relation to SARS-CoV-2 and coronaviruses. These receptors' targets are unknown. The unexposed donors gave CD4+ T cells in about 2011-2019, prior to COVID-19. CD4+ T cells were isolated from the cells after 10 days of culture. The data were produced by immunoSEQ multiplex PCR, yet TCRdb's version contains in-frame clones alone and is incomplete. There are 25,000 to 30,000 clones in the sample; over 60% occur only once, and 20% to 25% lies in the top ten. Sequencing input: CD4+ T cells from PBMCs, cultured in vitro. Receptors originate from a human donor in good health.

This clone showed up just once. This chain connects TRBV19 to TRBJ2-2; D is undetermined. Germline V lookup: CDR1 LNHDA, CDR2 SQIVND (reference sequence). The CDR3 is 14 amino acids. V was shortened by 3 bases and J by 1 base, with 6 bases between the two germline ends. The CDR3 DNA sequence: TGTGCCAGTAGTATCCTCCTGAACACCGGGGAGCTGTTTTTT. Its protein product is CASSILLNTGELFF.

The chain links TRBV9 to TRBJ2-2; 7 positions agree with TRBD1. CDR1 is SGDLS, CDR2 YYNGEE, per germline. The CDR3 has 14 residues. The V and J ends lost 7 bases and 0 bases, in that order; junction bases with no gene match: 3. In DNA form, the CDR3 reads TGTGCCAGCGAAGGGACAGCGAACACCGGGGAGCTGTTTTTT. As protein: CASEGTANTGELFF.

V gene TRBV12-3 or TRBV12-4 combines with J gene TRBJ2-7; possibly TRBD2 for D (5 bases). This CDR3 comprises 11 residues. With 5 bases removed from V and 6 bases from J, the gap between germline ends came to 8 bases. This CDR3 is CASSARGEQYF. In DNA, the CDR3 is TGTGCCAGCAGTGCCCGGGGCGAGCAGTACTTC.

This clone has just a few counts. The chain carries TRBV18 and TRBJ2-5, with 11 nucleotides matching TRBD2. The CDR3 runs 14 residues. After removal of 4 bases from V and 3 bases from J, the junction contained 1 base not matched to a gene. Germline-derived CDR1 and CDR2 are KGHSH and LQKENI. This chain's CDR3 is CASSQGLAEETQYF. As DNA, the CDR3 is TGTGCCAGCTCACAGGGACTAGCGGAAGAGACCCAGTACTTC.

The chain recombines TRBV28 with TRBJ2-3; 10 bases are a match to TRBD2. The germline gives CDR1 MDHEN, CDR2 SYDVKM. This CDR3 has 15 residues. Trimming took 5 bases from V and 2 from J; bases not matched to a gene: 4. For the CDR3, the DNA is TGTGCCAGCAGTCCTAGCGGGAGTTTCACAGATACGCAGTATTTT. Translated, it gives CASSPSGSFTDTQYF.

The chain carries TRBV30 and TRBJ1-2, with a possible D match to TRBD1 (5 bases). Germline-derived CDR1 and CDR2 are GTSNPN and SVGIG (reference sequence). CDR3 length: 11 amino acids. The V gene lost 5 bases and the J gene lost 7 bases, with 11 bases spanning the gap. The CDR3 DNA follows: TGTGCCTGGGGCAGGGATGGTGGCTACACCTTC. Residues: CAWGRDGGYTF.

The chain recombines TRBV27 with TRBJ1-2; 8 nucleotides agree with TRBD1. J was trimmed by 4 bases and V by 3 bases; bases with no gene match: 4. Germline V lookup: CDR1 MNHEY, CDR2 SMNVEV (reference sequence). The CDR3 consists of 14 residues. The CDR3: CASSFATGGYGYTF. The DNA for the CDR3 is TGTGCCAGCAGTTTCGCAACAGGGGGCTATGGCTACACCTTC.

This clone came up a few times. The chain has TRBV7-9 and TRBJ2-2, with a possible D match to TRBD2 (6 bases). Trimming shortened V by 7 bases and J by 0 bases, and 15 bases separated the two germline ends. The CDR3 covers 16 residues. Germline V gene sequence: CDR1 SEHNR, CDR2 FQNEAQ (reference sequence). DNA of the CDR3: TGTGCCAGCAACAGGAGGGGCAGGGCGAACACCGGGGAGCTGTTTTTT. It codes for CASNRRGRANTGELFF.

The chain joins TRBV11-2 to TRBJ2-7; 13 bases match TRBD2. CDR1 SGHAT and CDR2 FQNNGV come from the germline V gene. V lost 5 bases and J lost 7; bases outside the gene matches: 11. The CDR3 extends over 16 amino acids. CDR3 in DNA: TGTGCCAGCAGCCGACTCCGGGGACTAGCGGGAAATGAGCAGTACTTC. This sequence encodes CASSRLRGLAGNEQYF.

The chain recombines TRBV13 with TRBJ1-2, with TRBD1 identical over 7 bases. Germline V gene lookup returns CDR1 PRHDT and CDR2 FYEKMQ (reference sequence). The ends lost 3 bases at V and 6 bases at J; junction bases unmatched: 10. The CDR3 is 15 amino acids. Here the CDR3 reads CASSFRTGRGDGYTF. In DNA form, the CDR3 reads TGTGCCAGCAGCTTTCGGACAGGACGAGGGGATGGCTACACCTTC. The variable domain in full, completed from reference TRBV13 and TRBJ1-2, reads AAGVIQSPRHLIKEKRETATLKCYPIPRHDTVYWYQQGPGQDPQFLISFYEKMQSDKGSIPDRFSAQQFSDYHSELNMSSLELGDSALYFCASSFRTGRGDGYTFGSGTRLTVV.

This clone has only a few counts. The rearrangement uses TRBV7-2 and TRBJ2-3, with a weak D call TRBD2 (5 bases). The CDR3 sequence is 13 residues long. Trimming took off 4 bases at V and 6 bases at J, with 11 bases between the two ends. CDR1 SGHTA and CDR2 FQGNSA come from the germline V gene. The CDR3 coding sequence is TGTGCCAGCAGCTGGCGGGCTAGCGATACGCAGTATTTT. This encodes CASSWRASDTQYF.

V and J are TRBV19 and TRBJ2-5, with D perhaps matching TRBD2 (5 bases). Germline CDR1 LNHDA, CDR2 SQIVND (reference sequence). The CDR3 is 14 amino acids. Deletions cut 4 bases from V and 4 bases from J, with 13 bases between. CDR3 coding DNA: TGTGCCAGTAGTAACCTCGGGGATTTAGAGACCCAGTACTTC. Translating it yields CASSNLGDLETQYF.

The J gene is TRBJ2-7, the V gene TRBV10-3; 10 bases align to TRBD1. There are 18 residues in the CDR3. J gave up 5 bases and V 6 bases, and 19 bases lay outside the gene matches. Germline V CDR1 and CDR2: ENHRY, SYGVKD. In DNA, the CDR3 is TGTGCCATCAGCCCCGGCCCCCTCCGTGGGGACAGGGGCCACGAGCAGTACTTC. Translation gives CAISPGPLRGDRGHEQYF.

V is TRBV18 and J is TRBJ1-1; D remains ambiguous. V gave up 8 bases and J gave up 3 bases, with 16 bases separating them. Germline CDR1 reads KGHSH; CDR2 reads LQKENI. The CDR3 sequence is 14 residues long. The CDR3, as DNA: TGTGCCAGCGCGTCAAGGAATAGGGACACTGAAGCTTTCTTT. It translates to CASASRNRDTEAFF.

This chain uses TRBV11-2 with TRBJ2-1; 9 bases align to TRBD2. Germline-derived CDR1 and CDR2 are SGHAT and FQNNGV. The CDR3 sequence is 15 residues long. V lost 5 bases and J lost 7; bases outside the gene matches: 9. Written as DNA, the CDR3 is TGTGCCAGCAGCAGTGGGACTAGCTGGACTAATGAGCAGTTCTTC. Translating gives CASSSGTSWTNEQFF.

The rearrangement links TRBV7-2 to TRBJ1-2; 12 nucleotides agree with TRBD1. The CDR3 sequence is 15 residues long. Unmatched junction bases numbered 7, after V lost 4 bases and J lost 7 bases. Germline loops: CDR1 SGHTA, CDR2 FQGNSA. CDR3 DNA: TGTGCCAGCAGCTCGGGACAGGGGGCGGTGGGTGGCTACACCTTC. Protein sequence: CASSSGQGAVGGYTF.